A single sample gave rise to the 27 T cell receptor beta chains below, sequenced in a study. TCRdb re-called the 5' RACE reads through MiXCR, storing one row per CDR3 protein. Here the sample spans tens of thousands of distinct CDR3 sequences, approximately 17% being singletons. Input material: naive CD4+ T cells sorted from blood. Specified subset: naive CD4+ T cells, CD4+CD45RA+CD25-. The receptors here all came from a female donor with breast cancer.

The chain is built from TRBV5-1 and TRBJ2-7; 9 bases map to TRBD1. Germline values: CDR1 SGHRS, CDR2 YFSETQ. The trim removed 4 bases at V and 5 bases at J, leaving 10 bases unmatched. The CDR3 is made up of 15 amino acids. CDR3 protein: CASSPRQGVRDEQYF. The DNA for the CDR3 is TGCGCCAGCAGCCCTCGACAGGGGGTGCGAGACGAGCAGTACTTC.

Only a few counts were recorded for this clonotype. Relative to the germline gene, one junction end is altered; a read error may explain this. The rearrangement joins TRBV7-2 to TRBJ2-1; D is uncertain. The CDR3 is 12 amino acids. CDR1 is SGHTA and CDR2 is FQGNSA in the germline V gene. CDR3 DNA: TGTGCCAGCAGCCCTGCAAACAAGGAGCAGTTCTTC. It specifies CASSPANKEQFF.

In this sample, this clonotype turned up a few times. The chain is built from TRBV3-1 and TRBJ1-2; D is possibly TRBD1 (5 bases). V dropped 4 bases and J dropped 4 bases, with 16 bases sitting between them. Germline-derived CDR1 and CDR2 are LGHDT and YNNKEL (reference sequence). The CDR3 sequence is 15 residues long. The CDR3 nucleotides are TGTGCCAGCAGCCCCCTTGGGGGGGGTGCCTATGGCTACACCTTC. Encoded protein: CASSPLGGGAYGYTF.

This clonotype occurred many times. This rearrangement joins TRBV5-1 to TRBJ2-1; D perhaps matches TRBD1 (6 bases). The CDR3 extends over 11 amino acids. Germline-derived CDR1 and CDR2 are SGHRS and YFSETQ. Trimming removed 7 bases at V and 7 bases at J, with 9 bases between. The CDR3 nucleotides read TGCGCCAGCCACAGGGAAAATGAGCAGTTCTTC. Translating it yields CASHRENEQFF.

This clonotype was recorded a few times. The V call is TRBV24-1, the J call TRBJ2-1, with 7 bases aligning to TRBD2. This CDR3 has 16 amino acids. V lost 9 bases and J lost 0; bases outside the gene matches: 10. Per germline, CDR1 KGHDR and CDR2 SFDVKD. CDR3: CATGTGGGLSYNEQFF. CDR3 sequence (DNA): TGTGCCACCGGGACGGGAGGAGGCCTCTCCTACAATGAGCAGTTCTTC.

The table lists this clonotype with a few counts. CDR3 nucleotide sequence: TGCGCCAGCAGCTTGGATGCGGGAGCCATCTCAACTGAGCAGTTCTTC. Translating it yields CASSLDAGAISTEQFF. The J gene is TRBJ2-1, the V gene TRBV5-1, with 7 bases that match TRBD2. Trimming removed 0 bases from V and 9 bases from J; junction bases left unmatched: 12. Germline lookup yields CDR1 SGHRS and CDR2 YFSETQ. The CDR3 loop spans 16 amino acids.

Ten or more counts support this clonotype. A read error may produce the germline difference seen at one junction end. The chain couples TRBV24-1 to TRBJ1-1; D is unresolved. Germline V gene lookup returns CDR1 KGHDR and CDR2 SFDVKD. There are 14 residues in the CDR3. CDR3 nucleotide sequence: TGTGCCACCAGAGATTCCGTGACGGGTCATGAAGCTTTCTTT. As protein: CATRDSVTGHEAFF.

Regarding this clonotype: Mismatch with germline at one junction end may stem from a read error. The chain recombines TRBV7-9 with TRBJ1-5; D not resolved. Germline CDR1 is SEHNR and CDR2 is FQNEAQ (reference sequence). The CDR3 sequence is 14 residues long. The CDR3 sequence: CASSARDTNLPQHF. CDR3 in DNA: TGTGCCAGCAGTGCCCGGGATACCAATCTGCCCCAGCATTTT.

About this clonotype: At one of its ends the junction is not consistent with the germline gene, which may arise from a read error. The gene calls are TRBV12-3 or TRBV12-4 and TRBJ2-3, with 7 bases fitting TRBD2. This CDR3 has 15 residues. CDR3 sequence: CASSFQAGPGNTRYF. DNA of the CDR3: TGTGCCAGCAGTTTTCAAGCGGGACCGGGAAATACGCGGTATTTT.

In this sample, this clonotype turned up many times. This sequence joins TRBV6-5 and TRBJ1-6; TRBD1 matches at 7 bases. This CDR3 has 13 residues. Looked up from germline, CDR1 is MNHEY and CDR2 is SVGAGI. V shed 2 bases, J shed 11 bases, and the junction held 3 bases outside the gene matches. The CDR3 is CASSYPGGTPLHF. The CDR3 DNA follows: TGTGCCAGCAGTTACCCAGGGGGGACACCCCTCCACTTT.

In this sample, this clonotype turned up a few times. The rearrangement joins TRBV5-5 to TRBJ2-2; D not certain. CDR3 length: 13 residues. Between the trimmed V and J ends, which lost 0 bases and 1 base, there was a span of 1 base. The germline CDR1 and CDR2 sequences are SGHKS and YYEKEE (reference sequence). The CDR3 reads CASSLVNTGELFF. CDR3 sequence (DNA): TGTGCCAGCAGCTTGGTGAACACCGGGGAGCTGTTTTTT.

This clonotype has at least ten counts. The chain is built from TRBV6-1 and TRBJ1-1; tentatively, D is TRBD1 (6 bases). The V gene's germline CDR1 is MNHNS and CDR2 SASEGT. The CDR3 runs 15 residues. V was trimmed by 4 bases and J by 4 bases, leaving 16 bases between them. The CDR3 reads CASSGGTTGSTEAFF. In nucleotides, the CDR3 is TGTGCCAGCAGTGGAGGGACGACAGGTTCCACTGAAGCTTTCTTT.

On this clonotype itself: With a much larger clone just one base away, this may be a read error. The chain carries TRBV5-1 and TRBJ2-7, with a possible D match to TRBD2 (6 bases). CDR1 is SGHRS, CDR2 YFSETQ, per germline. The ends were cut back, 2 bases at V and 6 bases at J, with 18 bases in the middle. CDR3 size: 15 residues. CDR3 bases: TGCGCCAGCAGCTTAGGAGGGACGAACTCGTCCGAGCAGTACTTC. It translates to CASSLGGTNSSEQYF.

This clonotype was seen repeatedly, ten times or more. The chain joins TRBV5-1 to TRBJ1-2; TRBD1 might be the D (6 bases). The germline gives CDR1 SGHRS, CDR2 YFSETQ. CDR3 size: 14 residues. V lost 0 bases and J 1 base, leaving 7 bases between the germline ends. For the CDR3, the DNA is TGCGCCAGCAGCTTGGACAGGGTTAACTATGGCTACACCTTC. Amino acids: CASSLDRVNYGYTF.

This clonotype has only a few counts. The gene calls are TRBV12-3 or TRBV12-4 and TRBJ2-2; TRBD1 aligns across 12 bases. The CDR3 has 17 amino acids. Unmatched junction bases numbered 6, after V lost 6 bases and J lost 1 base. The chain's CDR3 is CASRAGTGGWNTGELFF. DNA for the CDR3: TGTGCCAGCAGGGCCGGGACAGGGGGCTGGAACACCGGGGAGCTGTTTTTT.

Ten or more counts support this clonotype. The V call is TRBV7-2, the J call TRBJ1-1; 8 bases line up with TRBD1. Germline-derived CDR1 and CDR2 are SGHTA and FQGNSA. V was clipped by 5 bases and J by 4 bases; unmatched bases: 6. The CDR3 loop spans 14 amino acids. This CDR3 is CASSLIQGATEAFF. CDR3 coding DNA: TGTGCCAGCAGCCTAATTCAGGGGGCCACTGAAGCTTTCTTT.

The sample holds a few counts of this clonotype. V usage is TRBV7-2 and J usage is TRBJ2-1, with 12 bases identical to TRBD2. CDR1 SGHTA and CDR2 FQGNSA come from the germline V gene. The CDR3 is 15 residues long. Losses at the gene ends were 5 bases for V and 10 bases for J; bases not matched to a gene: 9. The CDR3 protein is CASSPVLAGGGEQFF. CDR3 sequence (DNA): TGTGCCAGCAGCCCCGTTCTAGCGGGAGGGGGAGAGCAGTTCTTC.

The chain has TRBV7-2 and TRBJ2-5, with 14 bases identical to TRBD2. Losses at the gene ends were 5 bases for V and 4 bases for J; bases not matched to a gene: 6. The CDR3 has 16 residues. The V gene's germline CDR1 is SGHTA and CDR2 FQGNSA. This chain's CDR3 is CASSLGTSGGGETQYF. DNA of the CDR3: TGTGCCAGCAGCCTCGGGACTAGCGGGGGAGGAGAGACCCAGTACTTC. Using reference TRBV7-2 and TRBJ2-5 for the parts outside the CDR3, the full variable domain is GAGVSQSPSNKVTEKGKDVELRCDPISGHTALYWYRQSLGQGLEFLIYFQGNSAPDKSGLPSDRFSAERTGGSVSTLTIQRTQQEDSAVYLCASSLGTSGGGETQYFGPGTRLLVL.

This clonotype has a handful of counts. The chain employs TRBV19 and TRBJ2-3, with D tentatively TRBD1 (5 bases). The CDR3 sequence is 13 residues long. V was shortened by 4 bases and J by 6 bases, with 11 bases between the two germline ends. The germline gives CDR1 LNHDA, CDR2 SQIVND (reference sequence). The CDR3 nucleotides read TGTGCCAGTAGTAATGAAAGGGGTGATACGCAGTATTTT. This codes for CASSNERGDTQYF. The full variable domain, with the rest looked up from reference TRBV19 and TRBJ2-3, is DGGITQSPKYLFRKEGQNVTLSCEQNLNHDAMYWYRQDPGQGLRLIYYSQIVNDFQKGDIAEGYSVSREKKESFPLTVTSAQKNPTAFYLCASSNERGDTQYFGPGTRLTVL.

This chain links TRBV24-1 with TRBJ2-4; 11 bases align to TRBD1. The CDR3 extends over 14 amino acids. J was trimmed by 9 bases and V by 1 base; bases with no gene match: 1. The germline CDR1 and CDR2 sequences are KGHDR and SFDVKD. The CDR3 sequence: CATSDFGTGGIQYF. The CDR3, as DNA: TGTGCCACCAGTGATTTTGGGACAGGGGGCATTCAGTACTTC.

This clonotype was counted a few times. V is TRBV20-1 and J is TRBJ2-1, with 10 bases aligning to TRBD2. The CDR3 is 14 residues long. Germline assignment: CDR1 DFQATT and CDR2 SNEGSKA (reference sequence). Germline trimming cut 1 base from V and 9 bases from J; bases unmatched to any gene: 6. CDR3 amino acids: CSARASGRGGEQFF. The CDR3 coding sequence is TGCAGTGCTAGAGCCAGCGGGAGGGGAGGTGAGCAGTTCTTC.

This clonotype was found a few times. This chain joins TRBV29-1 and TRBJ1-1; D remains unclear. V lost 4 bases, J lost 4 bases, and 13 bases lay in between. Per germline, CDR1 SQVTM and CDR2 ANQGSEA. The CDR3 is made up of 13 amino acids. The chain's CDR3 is CSVGRVSGTEAFF. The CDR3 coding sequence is TGCAGCGTTGGGAGGGTCTCGGGCACTGAAGCTTTCTTT.

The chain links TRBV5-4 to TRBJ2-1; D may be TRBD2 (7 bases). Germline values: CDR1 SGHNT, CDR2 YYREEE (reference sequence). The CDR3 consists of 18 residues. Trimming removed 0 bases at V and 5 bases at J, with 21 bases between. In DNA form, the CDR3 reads TGTGCCAGCAGCTTGGCTCGGGGGGCGAGTGGGGGCGACAATGAGCAGTTCTTC. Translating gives CASSLARGASGGDNEQFF.

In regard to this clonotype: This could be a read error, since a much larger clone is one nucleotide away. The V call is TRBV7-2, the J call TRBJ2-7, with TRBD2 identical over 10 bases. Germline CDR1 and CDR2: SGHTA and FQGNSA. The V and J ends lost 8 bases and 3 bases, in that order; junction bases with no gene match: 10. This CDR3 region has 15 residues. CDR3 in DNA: TGTGCCAGCGGCCCTGGACTAGCGGTGAACTACGAGCAGTACTTC. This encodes CASGPGLAVNYEQYF.

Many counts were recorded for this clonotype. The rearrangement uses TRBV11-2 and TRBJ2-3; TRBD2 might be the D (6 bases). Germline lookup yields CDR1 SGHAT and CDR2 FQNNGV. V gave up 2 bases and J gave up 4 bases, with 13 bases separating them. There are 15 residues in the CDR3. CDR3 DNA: TGTGCCAGCAGCTTATCTCCGGGAGAGGCAGATACGCAGTATTTT. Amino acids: CASSLSPGEADTQYF.

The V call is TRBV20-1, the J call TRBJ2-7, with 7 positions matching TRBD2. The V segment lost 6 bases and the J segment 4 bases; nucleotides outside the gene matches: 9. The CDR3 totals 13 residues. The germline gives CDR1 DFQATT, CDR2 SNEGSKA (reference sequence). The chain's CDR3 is CSAGGRAKYEQYF. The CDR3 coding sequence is TGCAGTGCCGGCGGGAGAGCCAAGTACGAGCAGTACTTC.

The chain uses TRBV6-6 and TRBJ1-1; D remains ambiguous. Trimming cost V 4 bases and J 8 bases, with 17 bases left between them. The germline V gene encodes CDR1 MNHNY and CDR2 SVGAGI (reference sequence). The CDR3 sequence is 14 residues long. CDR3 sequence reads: CASSFPPTTREAFF. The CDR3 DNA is TGTGCCAGCAGTTTCCCCCCTACCACACGCGAAGCTTTCTTT.